The 13 T cell receptor beta chains below come from one sample, sequenced in a study of blood T cell repertoires in COVID-19. Generated by immunoSEQ multiplex PCR, the TCRdb table keeps only in-frame clones and is missing some. The table has about 270,000 clones, 70% to 90% seen once. The specimen was PBMCs or T cells enriched from blood (not recorded which). The receptors derive from a woman aged 25 to 39 who had recovered from COVID-19.

The chain has TRBV5-1 and TRBJ1-2; D perhaps matches TRBD1 (6 bases). The CDR3 sequence is 13 residues long. CDR1 is SGHRS and CDR2 is YFSETQ in the germline V gene. The V end lost 4 bases, the J end lost 6 bases, and 13 bases lay between the germline ends. The CDR3 reads CASSLQGADGYTF. The CDR3 nucleotides read TGCGCCAGCAGCCTACAGGGAGCCGATGGCTACACCTTC.

This chain's CDR3 is CASSLHLQETQYF. CDR3 nucleotide sequence: TGCGCCAGCAGCTTACACCTTCAAGAGACCCAGTACTTC. The chain carries TRBV5-1 and TRBJ2-5; D is ambiguous. Per germline, CDR1 SGHRS and CDR2 YFSETQ. This CDR3 is built from 13 residues. The V end lost 2 bases, the J end lost 2 bases, and 7 bases lay between the germline ends.

The chain links TRBV5-8 to TRBJ1-3; tentative D call: TRBD1 (6 bases). Trimming removed 4 bases from V and 4 bases from J, with 18 bases in between. Germline V lookup: CDR1 SGHTS, CDR2 YDEGEE. The CDR3 sequence is 16 residues long. This CDR3 is CASSLNRDTAGNTIYF. CDR3 in DNA: TGTGCCAGCAGCCTCAACCGGGACACCGCCGGAAACACCATATATTTT. Supplemented by reference TRBV5-8 and TRBJ1-3, the full variable domain reads EAGVTQSPTHLIKTRGQQATLRCSPISGHTSVYWYQQALGLGLQFLLWYDEGEERNRGNFPPRFSGRQFPNYSSELNVNALELEDSALYLCASSLNRDTAGNTIYFGEGSWLTVV.

DNA of the CDR3: TGTGCCAGCAGCAAATTCCGACAGGGGATCGACGAGCAGTACTTC. Its protein is CASSKFRQGIDEQYF. V usage is TRBV21-1 and J usage is TRBJ2-7; the table's D gene call, TRBD1, was not cross checked with the DNA. TRBV21-1 is deemed a pseudogene. CDR3 size: 15 residues.

V usage is TRBV6-5 and J usage is TRBJ2-7; 7 bases are shared with TRBD2. Trimming cost V 3 bases and J 7 bases; bases outside gene matches: 12. CDR3 length: 15 residues. From germline, CDR1 is MNHEY and CDR2 SVGAGI. The CDR3 region is CASSYPAGVAGEQYF. In DNA form, the CDR3 reads TGTGCCAGCAGTTATCCCGCGGGGGTCGCGGGGGAGCAGTACTTC.

Only a few counts were recorded for this clone. This chain joins TRBV7-2 and TRBJ1-4; D remains unclear. The CDR3 is made up of 16 amino acids. The V and J ends lost 5 bases and 8 bases respectively, with 21 bases between them. Germline CDR1 and CDR2: SGHTA and FQGNSA. Here the CDR3 DNA reads TGTGCCAGCAGCCAACAAAAGACATCATATGAAGAAAAACTGTTTTTT. This translates into CASSQQKTSYEEKLFF. The complete variable domain, with remaining parts taken from reference TRBV7-2 and TRBJ1-4, reads GAGVSQSPSNKVTEKGKDVELRCDPISGHTALYWYRQSLGQGLEFLIYFQGNSAPDKSGLPSDRFSAERTGGSVSTLTIQRTQQEDSAVYLCASSQQKTSYEEKLFFGSGTQLSVL.

V usage is TRBV30 and J usage is TRBJ1-1; D is uncertain. The CDR3 runs to 12 residues. Germline loops: CDR1 GTSNPN, CDR2 SVGIG (reference sequence). The V end lost 7 bases, the J end lost 2 bases, and 11 bases lay between the germline ends. The CDR3 is CAFRRVNTEAFF. CDR3 in DNA: TGTGCCTTCCGCCGGGTTAACACTGAAGCTTTCTTT.

This chain joins TRBV5-8 and TRBJ1-1, with TRBD1 as a possible D gene (5 bases). Germline assignment: CDR1 SGHTS and CDR2 YDEGEE. Deletions cut 1 base from V and 1 base from J, with 14 bases between. The CDR3 runs 16 residues. In nucleotides, the CDR3 is TGTGCCAGCAGCTTGTGGGCGTGGACACCGAACACTGAAGCTTTCTTT. Translated, it gives CASSLWAWTPNTEAFF.

The DNA for the CDR3 is TGTGCCAGCAGCCCTCCTACATTTACGGGCTATGGCTACACCTTC. This translates into CASSPPTFTGYGYTF. This chain links TRBV7-9 with TRBJ1-2, with D unclear. The V gene's germline CDR1 is SEHNR and CDR2 FQNEAQ (reference sequence). Trimming removed 5 bases from V and 4 bases from J, with 17 bases in between. The CDR3 is 15 residues long.

The chain is built from TRBV30 and TRBJ1-1, with D unclear. CDR1 is GTSNPN, CDR2 SVGIG, per germline (reference sequence). The CDR3 covers 15 residues. The germline V and J ends were trimmed by 1 base and 0 bases, with 12 bases remaining between them. The CDR3 region is CAWSGGFPLNTEAFF. CDR3 bases: TGTGCCTGGAGTGGAGGGTTTCCGCTGAACACTGAAGCTTTCTTT.

The chain uses TRBV5-1 and TRBJ1-1; D is ambiguous. This CDR3 has 14 amino acids. V was trimmed by 2 bases and J by 0 bases, leaving 8 bases between them. Germline V gene lookup returns CDR1 SGHRS and CDR2 YFSETQ. The CDR3, as DNA: TGCGCCAGCAGCTTCCAGGATATGAACACTGAAGCTTTCTTT. This translates into CASSFQDMNTEAFF.

V gene TRBV5-6 combines with J gene TRBJ1-3; D not certain. Germline CDR1 reads SGHDT; CDR2 reads YYEEEE. V lost 3 bases to trimming and J lost 2 bases, with 21 bases between them. The CDR3 consists of 18 residues. CDR3 bases: TGTGCCAGCAGCTCCCCTACCCCGCGGGGTAAGACTGGAAACACCATATATTTT. Encoded protein: CASSSPTPRGKTGNTIYF.

The rearrangement joins TRBV10-3 to TRBJ2-7; 9 nucleotides agree with TRBD2. The ends lost 3 bases at V and 0 bases at J; junction bases unmatched: 9. Germline V CDR1 and CDR2: ENHRY, SYGVKD. The CDR3 is 17 amino acids. The CDR3 bases are TGTGCCATCAGTGAAAACATCGGGACTAGCTTCTCCTACGAGCAGTACTTC. Translation gives CAISENIGTSFSYEQYF.